In its sample, the clone carrying this T cell receptor beta chain was seen a few times. Its antigen is as yet unknown. The study reverse transcribed the entire isolated RNA, so it sequenced expressed TCRB transcripts. Profiled with immunoSEQ multiplex PCR; TCRdb holds only in-frame clones, not every one. The table has 330,000 or so clones, over 9.5% seen once. This sample was taken from a study of beta chain features in type 1 diabetes. Per germline, CDR1 GTSNPN and CDR2 SVGIG (reference sequence). Trimming left V 1 base short and J 4 bases short, with 13 bases between. CDR3 length: 14 amino acids. Study-level points and caveats: Overrepresentation of cells with high TCR expression could result from cDNA sequencing. Across all four CD4+ subsets, people with type 1 diabetes showed modestly shorter TCRB CDR3s.

The chain recombines TRBV30 with TRBJ1-2, with D maybe TRBD1 (6 bases). The receptor's source is a woman between 18 and 30 years old with type 1 diabetes. What was sequenced was naive CD4+ T cells from blood. The CDR3 nucleotides are TGTGCCTGGAGTGACCCCCAGGGGCCCTATGGCTACACCTTC. Encoded protein: CAWSDPQGPYGYTF.